Below are 15 T cell receptor beta chains sequenced from a single sample in a study of blood T cells in healthy people across ages. The second PCR ran roughly 6 to 11 cycles with a sample-barcoded 5' primer and J-beta primers. Via MiXCR, TCRdb re-called the 5' RACE reads, giving one row per CDR3 protein. The data show approximately 900,000 distinct CDR3 sequences, with roughly 48% seen just once and about an eighth held by the top ten. The sequencing input was blood. These receptors came from a young man in good health.

CDR3 bases: TGTGCCAGCAGTTGGCTAGCGGGCGGAAACAATGAGCAGTTCTTC. Translated: CASSWLAGGNNEQFF. The chain has TRBV6-5 and TRBJ2-1; 8 bases map to TRBD2. V trimming: 4 bases; J trimming: 5 bases; junction bases outside the gene matches: 7. The CDR3 has 15 amino acids. The germline CDR1 and CDR2 sequences are MNHEY and SVGAGI.

The sample holds a few counts of this clonotype. V is TRBV25-1 and J is TRBJ1-2; D not certain. Trimming removed 2 bases at V and 8 bases at J, with 12 bases between. CDR1 and CDR2 from the germline V gene are MGHDK and SYGVNS. The CDR3 has 13 amino acids. CDR3 residues: CASSEPTSLGYTF. DNA for the CDR3: TGTGCCAGCAGTGAACCGACGTCCCTAGGCTACACCTTC.

This clonotype was observed a few times. The chain recombines TRBV9 with TRBJ2-7; a weak D match, TRBD2 (6 bases). Germline assignment: CDR1 SGDLS and CDR2 YYNGEE. The CDR3 is 16 residues long. The ends were cut back, 0 bases at V and 2 bases at J, with 15 bases in the middle. The CDR3 nucleotides read TGTGCCAGCAGCGTAGGGCTCCTAGCGAACCCCTACGAGCAGTACTTC. Its protein is CASSVGLLANPYEQYF.

This clonotype was observed a handful of times. The chain combines TRBV20-1 with TRBJ2-1; 12 positions match TRBD2. The CDR3 extends over 16 amino acids. Trimming removed 4 bases from V and 8 bases from J; junction bases left unmatched: 12. CDR1 is DFQATT and CDR2 is SNEGSKA in the germline V gene (reference sequence). DNA of the CDR3: TGCAGTGCTAATAGGCCTGCTAGCGGGGGGGCCGATGAGCAGTTCTTC. This sequence encodes CSANRPASGGADEQFF.

This chain connects TRBV3-1 to TRBJ2-7, with 7 positions matching TRBD1. V shed 4 bases and J 4 bases; nucleotides not matched to a gene: 10. This CDR3 has 15 residues. Germline values: CDR1 LGHDT, CDR2 YNNKEL (reference sequence). In DNA form, the CDR3 reads TGTGCCAGCAGCCGCCGGGACAGCGACTGGTACGAGCAGTACTTC. Translating gives CASSRRDSDWYEQYF.

The gene calls are TRBV27 and TRBJ2-3, with D perhaps matching TRBD2 (5 bases). Germline-derived CDR1 and CDR2 are MNHEY and SMNVEV (reference sequence). This CDR3 is built from 17 residues. The ends were cut back, 5 bases at V and 1 base at J, with 19 bases in the middle. CDR3 protein: CASSARPRGSRTDTQYF. As DNA, the CDR3 is TGTGCCAGCAGTGCCCGGCCCCGCGGGTCCCGCACAGATACGCAGTATTTT.

The chain links TRBV9 to TRBJ2-7, with TRBD1 matching over 7 bases. The germline V gene has CDR1 SGDLS and CDR2 YYNGEE. Trimming cost V 0 bases and J 0 bases; bases outside gene matches: 3. The CDR3 spans 15 residues. CDR3 sequence reads: CASSVGGDSSYEQYF. CDR3 coding DNA: TGTGCCAGCAGCGTAGGAGGGGACAGCTCCTACGAGCAGTACTTC.

This clonotype occurred a few times. The J gene is TRBJ1-2, the V gene TRBV20-1; D unresolved. The germline CDR1 and CDR2 sequences are DFQATT and SNEGSKA (reference sequence). CDR3 size: 11 residues. With 7 bases removed from V and 2 bases from J, the gap between germline ends came to 8 bases. CDR3 sequence reads: CSGEGNYGYTF. In DNA, the CDR3 is TGCAGTGGCGAAGGGAACTATGGCTACACCTTC.

This clonotype occurred a few times. V is TRBV18 and J is TRBJ2-3, with a possible D match to TRBD1 (6 bases). Trimming pared 5 bases from V and 0 bases from J, leaving 12 bases between. This CDR3 is 15 amino acids long. CDR1 KGHSH and CDR2 LQKENI come from the germline V gene. This chain's CDR3 is CASSNRDTSTDTQYF. The CDR3 DNA sequence: TGTGCCAGCTCAAACCGGGACACTAGCACAGATACGCAGTATTTT.

With respect to this clonotype: With a much larger clone just one base away, this may be a read error. The rearrangement links TRBV18 to TRBJ2-5; possibly TRBD1 for D (6 bases). Germline V gene sequence: CDR1 KGHSH, CDR2 LQKENI. This CDR3 is built from 15 residues. V gave up 3 bases and J gave up 4 bases, with 15 bases separating them. The CDR3 DNA is TGTGCCAGCTCACCCCGAACAGGGTACCGAGAGACCCAGTACTTC. It codes for CASSPRTGYRETQYF.

The rearrangement links TRBV20-1 to TRBJ1-2; the D gene is possibly TRBD1 (6 bases). Looked up from germline, CDR1 is DFQATT and CDR2 is SNEGSKA (reference sequence). CDR3 length: 13 residues. With 6 bases removed from V and 3 bases from J, the gap between germline ends came to 14 bases. The CDR3 bases are TGCAGTGCCGGGGGCCAAGGTCACTATGGCTACACCTTC. As protein: CSAGGQGHYGYTF.

The chain links TRBV7-9 to TRBJ1-6, with D possibly being TRBD1 (5 bases). Germline loops: CDR1 SEHNR, CDR2 FQNEAQ (reference sequence). The CDR3 runs to 14 residues. The ends were cut back, 8 bases at V and 8 bases at J, with 16 bases in the middle. The CDR3 coding sequence is TGTGCCAGCTGCGAGGAAGGGGACTATTCACCCCTCCACTTT. This translates into CASCEEGDYSPLHF.

There are a few counts of this clonotype. CDR3: CASSSQGELYEQYF. The CDR3 DNA reads as TGTGCCAGCAGCTCGCAGGGGGAATTGTACGAGCAGTACTTC. This rearrangement joins TRBV7-9 to TRBJ2-7, with 7 bases lining up with TRBD1. Losses at the gene ends were 4 bases for V and 4 bases for J; bases not matched to a gene: 7. Per the germline V gene, CDR1 is SEHNR and CDR2 is FQNEAQ (reference sequence). The CDR3 is 14 residues long.

The chain couples TRBV7-9 to TRBJ1-2; perhaps TRBD1 as D (5 bases). Trimming shortened V by 4 bases and J by 6 bases, and 9 bases separated the two germline ends. CDR3 size: 12 residues. The germline gives CDR1 SEHNR, CDR2 FQNEAQ (reference sequence). The CDR3 coding sequence is TGTGCCAGCAGCTCCGAAGGGGATGGCTACACCTTC. Translation: CASSSEGDGYTF.

The chain joins TRBV29-1 to TRBJ2-5; a possible D gene is TRBD2 (5 bases). Trimming removed 4 bases at V and 5 bases at J, with 20 bases between. The V gene's germline CDR1 is SQVTM and CDR2 ANQGSEA. This CDR3 comprises 15 residues. The CDR3 DNA follows: TGCAGCGTTGGAGGCGGGCGAGTAGGTTTGGAGACCCAGTACTTC. It translates to CSVGGGRVGLETQYF.